This is a list of T cell receptor beta chains from one sample in a study of cytomegalovirus exposure and HLA in healthy donors. Generated by immunoSEQ multiplex PCR, the TCRdb table keeps only in-frame clones and is missing some. The table includes 110,000 to 150,000 clones, roughly 68% detected once. The sequenced sample was PBMCs. These receptors were collected from a man in his fifties or sixties in good health and CMV-seronegative. Each CDR3 is given with its conserved first and last residue. A D gene is named only where the DNA matches it firmly. Clone size is shown for a subset of rows, as once, few, many or a class of expanded clone.

TGTGCCAGCAGCTCGGCTTTAGGAGGGGCAGATTCACCCCTCCACTTT,CASSSALGGADSPLHF,.,TRBJ1-6,16,.,TRBV5-4
TGTGCCAGCAGAATAGCGGGCTCAACCTACGAGCAGTACTTC,CASRIAGSTYEQYF,TRBD2,TRBJ2-7,14,.,TRBV6-1
TGTGCCAGCAAGACAGGGGAGGGCTATGGCTACACCTTC,CASKTGEGYGYTF,TRBD1,TRBJ1-2,13,.,TRBV28
TGTGCCAGCACAGACAGGGGCGGAAACACCATATATTTT,CASTDRGGNTIYF,TRBD1,TRBJ1-3,13,.,TRBV6-1
TGCAGCGTTGTCCCAGGGGCCGAGGATACGCAGTATTTT,CSVVPGAEDTQYF,.,TRBJ2-3,13,.,TRBV29-1
TGTGCCAGCAGCTTTACCGGGACTAGCGGGAGGGACACCGGGGAGCTGTTTTTT,CASSFTGTSGRDTGELFF,TRBD2,TRBJ2-2,18,.,TRBV5-5
TGCAGCGCGGCCGACAGGAACTACGAGCAGTACTTC,CSAADRNYEQYF,.,TRBJ2-7,12,.,TRBV29-1
TGTGCCTGGAGTGTGGCAGGGCCAGGCACAGATACGCAGTATTTT,CAWSVAGPGTDTQYF,.,TRBJ2-3,15,few,TRBV30
TGTGCCAGCAGGCCCCAGGGGGCTAGGGATTCACCCCTCCACTTT,CASRPQGARDSPLHF,TRBD1,TRBJ1-6,15,.,TRBV6-6
TGTGCCAGCACCCCGACTAGCGGGAGGGCCGGGGAGCAGTACTTC,CASTPTSGRAGEQYF,TRBD2,TRBJ2-7,15,.,TRBV6-6
TGTGCCAGCAGTTTATGGGTTGGGACAGGGGGTGACCAGCCCCAGCATTTT,CASSLWVGTGGDQPQHF,TRBD1,TRBJ1-5,17,few,TRBV28
TGTGCCAGCCAGACAGGGGACAATGAGCAGTTCTTC,CASQTGDNEQFF,TRBD1,TRBJ2-1,12,once,TRBV28
TGTGCCAGCAGCTTAGCGGGATCCTACGAGCAGTACTTC,CASSLAGSYEQYF,.,TRBJ2-7,13,once,TRBV7-3
TGTGCCAGCAGTGGCCTCCTAGGGGCAACTAATGAAAAACTGTTTTTT,CASSGLLGATNEKLFF,.,TRBJ1-4,16,.,TRBV28
TGTGCCAGCAGCTCCCGGGACAGTAACTATGGCTACACCTTC,CASSSRDSNYGYTF,TRBD1,TRBJ1-2,14,.,TRBV5-4
TGTGCCAGCAGTGTTGAGTTAAACGAGCAGTACTTC,CASSVELNEQYF,.,TRBJ2-7,12,.,TRBV6-1
TGTGCCAGCAGCTGGACTCAAGAAAGTGGAAACACCATATATTTT,CASSWTQESGNTIYF,.,TRBJ1-3,15,.,TRBV5-6
TGTGCCAGCAGTTTGACAGGCTTGTCCCACAATGAGCAGTTCTTC,CASSLTGLSHNEQFF,.,TRBJ2-1,15,.,TRBV28
TGTGCCAGCAGTCAGGACAGGATAAATGAGCAGTTCTTC,CASSQDRINEQFF,TRBD1,TRBJ2-1,13,.,TRBV5-4
TGTGCCAGCAGCTTAGTGCAGGACACCATATATTTT,CASSLVQDTIYF,.,TRBJ1-3,12,once,TRBV7-9
TGCGCCAGCAGTGGAGGGCTAGCGGGAGGTTTGCAGTACTTC,CASSGGLAGGLQYF,TRBD2,TRBJ2-5,14,few,TRBV10-1
TGTGCCAGCAGTGAATCGAGGAGGAGCTCCTACAATGAGCAGTTCTTC,CASSESRRSSYNEQFF,.,TRBJ2-1,16,.,TRBV6-1
TGTGCCACAAGGGACAGCACTGAAGCTTTCTTT,CATRDSTEAFF,TRBD1,TRBJ1-1,11,once,TRBV10-3
TGTGCCAGCAGCGGAGGACTAGCGGGAGTAGGTAATGAGCAGTTCTTC,CASSGGLAGVGNEQFF,.,TRBJ2-1,16,few,TRBV21-1
TGTGCCAGCCTAGGACTAGCCTCTGGCGGTGAGCAGTTCTTC,CASLGLASGGEQFF,TRBD2,TRBJ2-1,14,few,TRBV5-5
TGTGCCACCAGCAGAGATCCCAGGCGAGCTGTGGATACGCAGTATTTT,CATSRDPRRAVDTQYF,.,TRBJ2-3,16,.,TRBV15
TGTGCCAGCAGCTTTTGGGACAGGGGCGTGGACGAGCAGTACTTC,CASSFWDRGVDEQYF,TRBD1,TRBJ2-7,15,.,TRBV7-9
TGCGCCAGCAGCGTGACAGGGTCAAACACCGGGGAGCTGTTTTTT,CASSVTGSNTGELFF,TRBD1,TRBJ2-2,15,.,TRBV5-1
TGCGCCAGCAGCTTGCGACTAGCGGAAGGGGAGACCCAGTACTTC,CASSLRLAEGETQYF,TRBD2,TRBJ2-5,15,once,TRBV4-1
TGTGCCAGCAGTTTAACAGGGAGAAATCAGCCCCAGCATTTT,CASSLTGRNQPQHF,.,TRBJ1-5,14,.,TRBV6-5
TGTGCCAGCAGCTCCCCCGGGAAGAAGGCTTTCTTT,CASSSPGKKAFF,.,TRBJ1-1,12,.,TRBV9
TGCAGCGGTGCCGGGACTAGCGGGAGAGGGGAGACCCAGTACTTC,CSGAGTSGRGETQYF,TRBD2,TRBJ2-5,15,few,TRBV29-1
TGCGCCAGCAGCTTAGGGACTAGCGGGTTGACAGATACGCAGTATTTT,CASSLGTSGLTDTQYF,TRBD2,TRBJ2-3,16,.,TRBV5-1
TGTGCCACCCTAGACAGGGCCACAGATACGCAGTATTTT,CATLDRATDTQYF,TRBD1,TRBJ2-3,13,.,TRBV6-1
TGCGCCAGCAGGTTCGGCGGATCCGCCTACGAGCAGTACTTC,CASRFGGSAYEQYF,.,TRBJ2-7,14,.,TRBV5-1
TGTGCCAGTAGTACCTACAGGGACACTGAAGCTTTCTTT,CASSTYRDTEAFF,.,TRBJ1-1,13,.,TRBV19
TGTGCCAGCAGTGAACAACGACTAGCGGGAGTTGGGGACATTCAGTACTTC,CASSEQRLAGVGDIQYF,TRBD2,TRBJ2-4,17,.,TRBV6-1
TGTGCCAGCAGTTTACAACAGGGGGCGAATCAGCCCCAGCATTTT,CASSLQQGANQPQHF,TRBD1,TRBJ1-5,15,.,TRBV27
TGTGCCAGCAGCTTAGGCACTGGTATTGAAAAACTGTTTTTT,CASSLGTGIEKLFF,.,TRBJ1-4,14,.,TRBV7-2
TGTGCCAGCAGCCCTCTCGGGGTAGCGGACAATGAGCAGTTCTTC,CASSPLGVADNEQFF,.,TRBJ2-1,15,.,TRBV7-6
TGTGCCAGCAACCGGGGGGGGATGTTCAATGAGCAGTTCTTC,CASNRGGMFNEQFF,TRBD2,TRBJ2-1,14,.,TRBV7-9
TGTGCCTGGACCCCCGGTAGGCAGGACACCATATATTTT,CAWTPGRQDTIYF,.,TRBJ1-3,13,.,TRBV30
TGTGCCAGAAGCTCGGGGGAAAAACTGTTTTTT,CARSSGEKLFF,.,TRBJ1-4,11,.,TRBV7-5
TGCGCCAGCAGCTTGCCTCGGACAGGGAATACCTACGAGCAGTACTTC,CASSLPRTGNTYEQYF,TRBD1,TRBJ2-7,16,few,TRBV5-1
TGTGCCAGTAGCTTAAAGCGGGAGGGACCGAGGGCCAAAAACATTCAGTACTTC,CASSLKREGPRAKNIQYF,TRBD2,TRBJ2-4,18,.,TRBV7-2
TGTGCCAGCAGCTTACAGGTGGGGCGCTCTGGGGCCAACGTCCTGACTTTC,CASSLQVGRSGANVLTF,.,TRBJ2-6,17,.,TRBV7-6
TGTGCCAGCAGCTCTAACACAGATACGCAGTATTTT,CASSSNTDTQYF,.,TRBJ2-3,12,.,TRBV7-9
TGTGCCAGTACCCGGGACAGGGATGCGGCTCAGCCCCAGCATTTT,CASTRDRDAAQPQHF,TRBD1,TRBJ1-5,15,.,TRBV19
TGTGCCAGCAGTTCCGGAGATGGCTACACCTTC,CASSSGDGYTF,.,TRBJ1-2,11,once,TRBV28
TGTGCCAGCAGTTTCGTGCCGGCCAGGTGGTACAATCAGCCCCAGCATTTT,CASSFVPARWYNQPQHF,.,TRBJ1-5,17,few,TRBV28
TGTGCCATCACGGAGGAGGTCAATCAGCCCCAGCATTTT,CAITEEVNQPQHF,.,TRBJ1-5,13,.,TRBV10-3
TGCGCCAGCAGCTTGGTTAGCAGGGTTGAGCAGTTCTTC,CASSLVSRVEQFF,.,TRBJ2-1,13,few,TRBV5-1
TGTGCCAGCAGGTACCCGGCGGACACCGGGGAGCTGTTTTTT,CASRYPADTGELFF,.,TRBJ2-2,14,.,TRBV6-5
TGTGCCAGCAGTCGCCGCGGTAAGCATGAGCAGTTCTTC,CASSRRGKHEQFF,.,TRBJ2-1,13,.,TRBV7-3
TGTGCCAGCAGCTACGGACAGGCGTCCTGGGAGCAGTACTTC,CASSYGQASWEQYF,TRBD1,TRBJ2-7,14,.,TRBV7-9
TGCGCCAGCAGCTTGGGGGACAGCACCTCCGGGGGCACTGAAGCTTTCTTT,CASSLGDSTSGGTEAFF,TRBD1,TRBJ1-1,17,.,TRBV5-1
TGTGCCAGCAGCCCGCGGCGAGGACAGGGTGGCTATGGCTACACCTTC,CASSPRRGQGGYGYTF,TRBD1,TRBJ1-2,16,.,TRBV5-4
TGTGCCTGGAGGGCAGACTATGGCTACACCTTC,CAWRADYGYTF,.,TRBJ1-2,11,.,TRBV30
TGTGCCAGCAGCTCGAAAAGCACCCATGGGACTAGCCTCAGGTCCTACGAGCAGTACTTC,CASSSKSTHGTSLRSYEQYF,TRBD2,TRBJ2-7,20,once,TRBV7-8
TGTGCCAGCAGTGGGGGGAGGGGGGGTCAGCCCCAGCATTTT,CASSGGRGGQPQHF,.,TRBJ1-5,14,.,TRBV6-6